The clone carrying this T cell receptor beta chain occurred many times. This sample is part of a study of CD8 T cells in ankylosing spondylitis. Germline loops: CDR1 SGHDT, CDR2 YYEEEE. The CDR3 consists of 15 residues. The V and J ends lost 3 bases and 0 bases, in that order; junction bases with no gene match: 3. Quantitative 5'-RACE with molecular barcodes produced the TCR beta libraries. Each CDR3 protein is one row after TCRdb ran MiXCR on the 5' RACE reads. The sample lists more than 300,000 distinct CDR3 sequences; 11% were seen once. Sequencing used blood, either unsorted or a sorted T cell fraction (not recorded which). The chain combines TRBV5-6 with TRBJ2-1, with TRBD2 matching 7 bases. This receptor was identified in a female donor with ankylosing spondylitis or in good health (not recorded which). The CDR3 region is CASSWRTSSYNEQFF. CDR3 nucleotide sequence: TGTGCCAGCAGCTGGCGGACTAGCTCCTACAATGAGCAGTTCTTC.